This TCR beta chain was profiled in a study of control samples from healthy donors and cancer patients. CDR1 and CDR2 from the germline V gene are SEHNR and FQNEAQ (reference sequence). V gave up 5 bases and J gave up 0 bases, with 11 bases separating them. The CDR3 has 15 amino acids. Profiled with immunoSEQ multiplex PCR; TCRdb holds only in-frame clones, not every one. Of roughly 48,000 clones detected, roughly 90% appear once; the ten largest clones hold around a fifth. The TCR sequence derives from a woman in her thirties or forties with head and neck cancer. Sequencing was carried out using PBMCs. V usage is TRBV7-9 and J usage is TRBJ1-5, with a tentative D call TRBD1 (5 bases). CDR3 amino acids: CASSPPGASNQPQHF. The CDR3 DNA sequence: TGTGCCAGCAGCCCACCCGGGGCTAGCAATCAGCCCCAGCATTTT.